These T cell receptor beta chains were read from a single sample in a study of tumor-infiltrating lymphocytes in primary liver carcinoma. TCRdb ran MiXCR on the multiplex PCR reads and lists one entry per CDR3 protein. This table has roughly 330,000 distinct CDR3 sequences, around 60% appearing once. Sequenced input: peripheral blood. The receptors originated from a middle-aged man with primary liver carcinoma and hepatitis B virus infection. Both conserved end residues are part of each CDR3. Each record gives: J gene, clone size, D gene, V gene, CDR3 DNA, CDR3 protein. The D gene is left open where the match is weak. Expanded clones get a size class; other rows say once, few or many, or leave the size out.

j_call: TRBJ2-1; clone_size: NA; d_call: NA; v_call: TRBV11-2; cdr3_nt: TGTGCCAGCAGCTCAATCTCGGGAGAATTAGGCGAGCAGTTCTTC; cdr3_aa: CASSSISGELGEQFF
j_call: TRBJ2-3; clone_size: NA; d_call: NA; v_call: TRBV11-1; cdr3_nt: TGTCTCAGCAGTCCCGGGAGAAGCACAGATACGCAGTATTTT; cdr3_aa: CLSSPGRSTDTQYF
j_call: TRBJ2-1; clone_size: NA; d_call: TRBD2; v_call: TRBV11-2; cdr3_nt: TGTGCCAGCAGCTTAGAAGGGACTAGCGGAGGTCTTCTGGTTGAGCAGTTCTTC; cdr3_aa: CASSLEGTSGGLLVEQFF
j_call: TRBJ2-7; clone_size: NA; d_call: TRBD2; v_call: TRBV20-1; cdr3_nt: TGCAGTGCTAGCTTATCGGCTAGCGGGAGGTACGAGCAGTACTTC; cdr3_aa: CSASLSASGRYEQYF
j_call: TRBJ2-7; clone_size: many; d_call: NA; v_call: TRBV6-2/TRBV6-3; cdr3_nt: TGTGCCAGCAGTTATTCCCCGGAGTGGACCTACGAGCAGTACTTC; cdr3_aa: CASSYSPEWTYEQYF
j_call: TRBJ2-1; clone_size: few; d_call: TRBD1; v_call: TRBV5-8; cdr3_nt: TGTGCCAGCAGCCTGACAGGGATGTCCTACAATGAGCAGTTCTTC; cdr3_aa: CASSLTGMSYNEQFF
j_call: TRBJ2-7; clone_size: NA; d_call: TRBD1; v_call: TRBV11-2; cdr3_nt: TGTGCCAGCTGCAAACCGGAACAGGGGGAATACGAGCAGTACTTC; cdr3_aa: CASCKPEQGEYEQYF
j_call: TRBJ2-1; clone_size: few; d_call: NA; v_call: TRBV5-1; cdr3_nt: TGCGCCAGCAGCTTGCCGGGGGACAATGAGCAGTTCTTC; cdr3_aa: CASSLPGDNEQFF
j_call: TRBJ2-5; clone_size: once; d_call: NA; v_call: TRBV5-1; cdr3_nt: TGCGCCAGCAGCTTGAATGCGGGATGGCAGGAGACCCAGTACTTC; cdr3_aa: CASSLNAGWQETQYF
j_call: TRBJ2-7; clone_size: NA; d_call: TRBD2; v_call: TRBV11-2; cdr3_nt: TGTGCCAGCAGCCTAGAAGCGGGAATCTACGAGCAGTACTTC; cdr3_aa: CASSLEAGIYEQYF
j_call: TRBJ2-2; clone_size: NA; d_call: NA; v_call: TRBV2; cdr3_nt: TGTGCCAGCACCTATAAGGGTGCCACCGGGGAGCTGTTTTTT; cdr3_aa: CASTYKGATGELFF
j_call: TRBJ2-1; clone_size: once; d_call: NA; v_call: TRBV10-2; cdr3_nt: TGCGTCAGCAGTGAGCGGTGGCCCAATGAGCAGTTCTTC; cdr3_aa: CVSSERWPNEQFF
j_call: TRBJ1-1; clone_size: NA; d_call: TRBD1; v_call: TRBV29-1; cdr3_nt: TGCAGCCTTGCGACCGGACAGGGGGCGCTTAGCACTGAAGCTTTCTTT; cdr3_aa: CSLATGQGALSTEAFF
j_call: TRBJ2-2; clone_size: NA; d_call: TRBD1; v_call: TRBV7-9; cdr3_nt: TGTGCCAGCAGCCCAGAGGGACAGGCAACCTGGGAGCTGTTTTTT; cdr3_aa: CASSPEGQATWELFF
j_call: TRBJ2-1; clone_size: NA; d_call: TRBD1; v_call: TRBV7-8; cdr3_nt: TGTGCCAGCAGCGTTCGACAGGGCTACAGTGAGCAGTTCTTC; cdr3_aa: CASSVRQGYSEQFF
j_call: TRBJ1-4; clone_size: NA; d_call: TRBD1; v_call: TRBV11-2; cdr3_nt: TGTGTCAGCAGCCCCGATCAGGGGGCCGGGGAAAAACTGTTTTTT; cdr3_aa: CVSSPDQGAGEKLFF
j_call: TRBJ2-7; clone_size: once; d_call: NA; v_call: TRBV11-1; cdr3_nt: TGTGCCAGCAGTCGTACTAGGACCAGGGAGATTTACGAGCAGTACTTC; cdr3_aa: CASSRTRTREIYEQYF